The clone carrying this T cell receptor (beta chain) has more than one count but fewer than ten. Its antigen remains unknown. The source of the sample is a study of T cell responses to AZD1222 COVID-19 vaccine. This table comes from immunoSEQ multiplex PCR, and its TCRdb copy is limited to in-frame clones, with some not included. The table lists tens of thousands of clones, around three quarters of them singletons. Researchers grouped second doses given at about 4 or about 12 weeks into one pool. CDR1 SGHDT and CDR2 YYEEEE come from the germline V gene. The V gene lost 4 bases and the J gene lost 3 bases, with 9 bases spanning the gap. The CDR3 is 13 amino acids. Overall study findings and caveats: Spike-specific TCR breadth and depth were elevated following two AZD1222 doses. Donors skewed white British and female; clonal diversity was possibly underestimated.

The source of this sequence is an adult who received the AZD1222 COVID-19 vaccine. The V call is TRBV5-6, the J call TRBJ2-3, with D hard to call. Material: peripheral blood, obtained 28 days after the second AZD1222 dose. The CDR3 DNA reads TGTGCCAGCAGCCTCACCGGGACAGATACGCAGTATTTT. As protein: CASSLTGTDTQYF.